This TCR beta chain originates from a study of cytomegalovirus exposure and HLA in healthy donors. Study results and caveats: The study recorded over 150 TCR beta chains that were cytomegalovirus-associated.

The donors were part of the approximately 120-subject validation cohort, which stood apart from the approximately 700-subject first cohort. Assay used: immunoSEQ multiplex PCR; TCRdb lists only in-frame clones, some missing. This sample has roughly 48,000 clones, with approximately 85% found just once. V was trimmed by 0 bases and J by 2 bases, leaving 14 bases between them. The CDR3 runs 16 residues. Germline V CDR1 and CDR2: MNHEY, SVGAGI. Comments on this clone: Its antigen is unidentified.

This chain joins TRBV6-5 and TRBJ2-7; D perhaps matches TRBD2 (7 bases). This TCR was recovered from a woman in her 30s in good health and CMV-seronegative. Sequenced sample: PBMCs. CDR3 loop: CASSYSGGLGPYEQYF. DNA for the CDR3: TGTGCCAGCAGTTACTCCGGGGGGCTAGGCCCCTACGAGCAGTACTTC.